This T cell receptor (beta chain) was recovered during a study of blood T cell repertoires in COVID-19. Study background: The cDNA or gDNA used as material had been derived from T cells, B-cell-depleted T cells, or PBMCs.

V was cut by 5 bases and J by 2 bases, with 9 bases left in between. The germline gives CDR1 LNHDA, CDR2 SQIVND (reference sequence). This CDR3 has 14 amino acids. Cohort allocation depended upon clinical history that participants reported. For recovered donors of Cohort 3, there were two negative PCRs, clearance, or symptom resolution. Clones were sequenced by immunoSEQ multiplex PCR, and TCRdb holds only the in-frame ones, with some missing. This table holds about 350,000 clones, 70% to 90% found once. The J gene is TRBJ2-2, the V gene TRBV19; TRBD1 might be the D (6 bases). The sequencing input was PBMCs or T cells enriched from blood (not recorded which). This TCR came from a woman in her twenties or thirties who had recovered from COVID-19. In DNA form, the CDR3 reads TGTGCCAGTAGTCGGACAGAAAACACCGGGGAGCTGTTTTTT. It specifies CASSRTENTGELFF.